The T cell receptor (beta chain) under discussion was sequenced for a study of molecular identifiers for immune sequencing clone quantification. The V and J ends lost 1 base and 6 bases respectively, with 17 bases between them. Germline V gene sequence: CDR1 MGHDK, CDR2 SYGVNS. CDR3 size: 16 residues. TCRdb analysed the PCR reads with MiXCR anew, one entry per CDR3 protein. This sample yields approximately 97,000 distinct CDR3 sequences, of which about a third are seen a single time; roughly 10% belongs to the top ten. Only a few counts were recorded for this clonotype. The clonotype originates from a human donor in good health. Some libraries in this study had Jurkat cell RNA spiked in. The chain links TRBV25-1 to TRBJ2-3; D may be TRBD1 (6 bases). The sample consisted of naive CD8+ T cells from blood, with Jurkat cell RNA spiked in. Documented subset: FACS-sorted CD8+CD4-CCR7+CD45RA+ naive T cells. DNA of the CDR3: TGTGCCAGCAGTGAATGGGGGACGGACAGATCGGATACGCAGTATTTT. Encoded protein: CASSEWGTDRSDTQYF. The full variable domain, with the rest looked up from reference TRBV25-1 and TRBJ2-3, is EADIYQTPRYLVIGTGKKITLECSQTMGHDKMYWYQQDPGMELHLIHYSYGVNSTEKGDLSSESTVSRIRTEHFPLTLESARPSHTSQYLCASSEWGTDRSDTQYFGPGTRLTVL.